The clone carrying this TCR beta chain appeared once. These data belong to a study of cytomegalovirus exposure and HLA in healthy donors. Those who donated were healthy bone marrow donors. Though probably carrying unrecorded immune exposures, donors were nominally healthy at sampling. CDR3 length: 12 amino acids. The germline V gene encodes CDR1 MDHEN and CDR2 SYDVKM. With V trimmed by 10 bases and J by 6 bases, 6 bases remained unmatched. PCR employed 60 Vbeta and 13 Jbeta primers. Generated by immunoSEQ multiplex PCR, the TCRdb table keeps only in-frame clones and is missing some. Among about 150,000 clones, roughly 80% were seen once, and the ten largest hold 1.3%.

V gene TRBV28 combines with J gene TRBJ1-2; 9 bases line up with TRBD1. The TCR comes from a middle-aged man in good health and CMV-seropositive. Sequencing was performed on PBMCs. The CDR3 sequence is CATGRDRDGYTF. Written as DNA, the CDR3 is TGTGCCACCGGGCGGGACAGGGATGGCTACACCTTC.